This is a list of T cell receptor beta chains from one sample in a study of cytomegalovirus exposure and HLA in healthy donors. Assay used: immunoSEQ multiplex PCR; TCRdb lists only in-frame clones, some missing. The sample table includes under 100,000 clones. Sequenced input: PBMCs. These TCRs come from a woman in her thirties in good health and CMV-seronegative. CDR3s include the opening cysteine and the closing phenylalanine or tryptophan. D genes are given only for firm matches.

d_gene,j_gene,v_gene,CDR3aa,CDR3nt
-,TRBJ1-3,TRBV5-1,CASSLAPRGASGNTIYF,TGCGCCAGCAGCTTGGCCCCTCGGGGGGCGTCCGGAAACACCATATATTTT
-,TRBJ2-2,TRBV7-6,CASSGLRTGELFF,TGTGCCAGCAGCGGGTTGAGGACCGGGGAGCTGTTTTTT
-,TRBJ1-3,TRBV30,CAWSATGLSGNTIYF,TGTGCCTGGAGCGCCACAGGGTTGTCTGGAAACACCATATATTTT
-,TRBJ2-3,TRBV11-3,CASSPGVAERTDTQYF,TGTGCCAGCAGCCCCGGAGTAGCGGAACGCACAGATACGCAGTATTTT
TRBD1,TRBJ2-3,TRBV9,CASSVDDRGSTDTQYF,TGTGCCAGCAGCGTAGACGACAGGGGGAGCACAGATACGCAGTATTTT
TRBD2,TRBJ2-1,TRBV4-1,CASSPGTSGTYYNEQFF,TGCGCCAGCAGCCCTGGGACTAGCGGGACTTATTACAATGAGCAGTTCTTC
-,TRBJ1-1,TRBV19,CASEGAEAFF,TGTGCCAGTGAAGGGGCAGAAGCTTTCTTT
-,TRBJ1-6,TRBV27,CASSLWPARASYNSPLHF,TGTGCCAGCAGTTTATGGCCCGCGAGAGCGTCCTATAATTCACCCCTCCACTTT
-,TRBJ1-2,TRBV10-3,CAISESGQLDSYGYTF,TGTGCCATCAGTGAGTCTGGACAGCTAGACAGCTATGGCTACACCTTC
-,TRBJ2-7,TRBV7-2,CASSSRDNYEQYF,TGTGCCAGCAGCTCCCGGGACAACTACGAGCAGTACTTC
-,TRBJ1-5,TRBV18,CASSLDNLVQPQHF,TGTGCCAGCTCACTGGACAATCTTGTCCAGCCCCAGCATTTT
TRBD1,TRBJ1-5,TRBV10-3,CAISEATGQGNQPQHF,TGTGCCATCAGTGAGGCCACAGGACAGGGTAATCAGCCCCAGCATTTT
TRBD2,TRBJ2-1,TRBV4-1,CASSRGSPSYNEQFF,TGCGCCAGCAGCCGCGGGAGCCCCTCCTACAATGAGCAGTTCTTC
-,TRBJ1-2,TRBV10-3,CAITNDRSIGGYTF,TGTGCCATAACTAATGACCGGTCTATCGGTGGCTACACCTTC
TRBD2,TRBJ2-3,TRBV27,CASSPLAGGYGDTQYF,TGTGCCAGCAGTCCTCTAGCGGGAGGTTATGGGGATACGCAGTATTTT
TRBD1,TRBJ1-1,TRBV5-1,CASSLTGVTEAFF,TGCGCCAGCAGCCTTACAGGGGTCACTGAAGCTTTCTTT
TRBD1,TRBJ1-1,TRBV7-8,CASSPDRLNTEAFF,TGTGCCAGCAGCCCGGACAGGCTGAACACTGAAGCTTTCTTT
-,TRBJ2-4,TRBV6-6,CASSYGSFENIQYF,TGTGCCAGCAGTTATGGCTCTTTCGAAAACATTCAGTACTTC
-,TRBJ2-2,TRBV27,CASSLSLTYTGELFF,TGTGCCAGCAGTTTATCGCTTACTTACACCGGGGAGCTGTTTTTT
TRBD2,TRBJ2-5,TRBV5-8,CASSKLAGEDQETQYF,TGTGCCAGCAGTAAACTAGCGGGAGAGGATCAAGAGACCCAGTACTTC
TRBD2,TRBJ2-1,TRBV27,CASSTSGRAGGQQFF,TGTGCCAGCTCGACTAGCGGGAGGGCGGGTGGGCAGCAGTTCTTC
TRBD1,TRBJ2-7,TRBV5-4,CASSVSLGQGRDEQYF,TGTGCCAGCAGCGTATCCTTGGGACAGGGAAGGGACGAGCAGTACTTC
TRBD1,TRBJ1-1,TRBV7-9,CASSRTGITEAFF,TGTGCCAGCAGCCGGACAGGGATCACTGAAGCTTTCTTT
-,TRBJ2-1,TRBV2,CASSEEFELLNEQFF,TGTGCCAGCAGTGAGGAGTTCGAGCTACTCAATGAGCAGTTCTTC